The text below deals with one TCR beta chain. The source of the sample is a study of early T cells in non-severe SARS-CoV-2 infection. TCRdb ran MiXCR on the 5' RACE reads and lists one entry per CDR3 protein. Among 20,000 to 30,000 distinct CDR3 sequences, 4.5% to 6% were seen once, and the ten largest hold 3.5% to 4.5%. The TCR was taken from an adult who was a healthcare worker with PCR-confirmed SARS-CoV-2 infection or an uninfected control (not recorded which). The sequencing input was whole blood.

CDR3 protein: CAISQGDTEAFF. CDR3 bases: TGTGCCATCAGTCAGGGGGACACTGAAGCTTTCTTT. The gene calls are TRBV10-3 and TRBJ1-1; the match to TRBD1 covers 7 bases. The CDR3 is made up of 12 amino acids. The germline CDR1 and CDR2 sequences are ENHRY and SYGVKD. The V segment lost 5 bases and the J segment 3 bases; nucleotides outside the gene matches: 0.